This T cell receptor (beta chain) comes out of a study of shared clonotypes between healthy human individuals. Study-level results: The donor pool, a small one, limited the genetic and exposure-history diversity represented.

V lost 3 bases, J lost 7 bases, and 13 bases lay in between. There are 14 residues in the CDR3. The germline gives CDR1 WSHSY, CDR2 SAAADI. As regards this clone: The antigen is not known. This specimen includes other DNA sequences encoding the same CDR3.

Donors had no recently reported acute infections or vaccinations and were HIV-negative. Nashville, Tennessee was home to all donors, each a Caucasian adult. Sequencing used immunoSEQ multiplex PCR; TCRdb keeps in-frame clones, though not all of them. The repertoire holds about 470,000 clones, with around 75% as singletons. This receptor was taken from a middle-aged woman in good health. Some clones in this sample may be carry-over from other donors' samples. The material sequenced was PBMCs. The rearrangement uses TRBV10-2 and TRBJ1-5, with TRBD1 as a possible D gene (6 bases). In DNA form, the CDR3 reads TGCGCCAGCAGTGAAGGGGGGGTAGGGCAGCCCCAGCATTTT. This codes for CASSEGGVGQPQHF.